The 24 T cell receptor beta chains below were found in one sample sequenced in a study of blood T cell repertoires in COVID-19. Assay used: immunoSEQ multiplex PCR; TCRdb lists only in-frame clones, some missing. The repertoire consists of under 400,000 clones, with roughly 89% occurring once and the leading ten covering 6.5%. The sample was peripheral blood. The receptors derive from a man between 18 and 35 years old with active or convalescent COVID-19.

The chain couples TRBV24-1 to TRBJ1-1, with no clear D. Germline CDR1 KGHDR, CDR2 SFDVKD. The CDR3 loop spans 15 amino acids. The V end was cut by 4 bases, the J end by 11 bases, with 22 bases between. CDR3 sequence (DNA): TGTGCCACCAGTGACCCCCGGGAGCGCCCTACGAATGCTTTCTTT. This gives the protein CATSDPRERPTNAFF.

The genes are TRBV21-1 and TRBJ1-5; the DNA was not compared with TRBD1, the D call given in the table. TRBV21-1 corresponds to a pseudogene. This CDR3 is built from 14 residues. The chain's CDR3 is CASPGTGDNQPQHF. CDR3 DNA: TGTGCCAGCCCCGGGACAGGGGACAATCAGCCCCAGCATTTT.

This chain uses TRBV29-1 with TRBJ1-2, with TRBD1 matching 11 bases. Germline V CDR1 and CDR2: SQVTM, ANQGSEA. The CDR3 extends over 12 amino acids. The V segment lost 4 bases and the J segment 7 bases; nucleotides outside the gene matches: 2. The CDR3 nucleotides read TGCAGCGTTGGGGGACAGGGGGGTGGCTACACCTTC. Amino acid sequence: CSVGGQGGGYTF.

CDR3 sequence reads: CASSYTRSSGNTIYF. CDR3 DNA: TGTGCCAGCAGTTACACGCGAAGCTCTGGAAACACCATATATTTT. The chain employs TRBV6-5 and TRBJ1-3, with D unclear. CDR1 MNHEY and CDR2 SVGAGI come from the germline V gene. The CDR3 sequence is 15 residues long. With 2 bases removed from V and 0 bases from J, the gap between germline ends came to 8 bases.

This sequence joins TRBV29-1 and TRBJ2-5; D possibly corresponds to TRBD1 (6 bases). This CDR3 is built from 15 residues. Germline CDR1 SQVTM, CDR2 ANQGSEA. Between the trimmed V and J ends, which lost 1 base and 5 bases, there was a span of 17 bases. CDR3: CSVEGAGVARETQYF. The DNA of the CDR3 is TGCAGCGTTGAAGGCGCAGGGGTGGCGCGGGAGACCCAGTACTTC.

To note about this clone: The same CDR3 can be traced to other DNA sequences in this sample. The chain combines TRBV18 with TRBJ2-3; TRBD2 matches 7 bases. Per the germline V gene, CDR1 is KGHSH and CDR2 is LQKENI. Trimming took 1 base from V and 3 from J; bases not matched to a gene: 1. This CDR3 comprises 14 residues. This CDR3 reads CASSPQGGTDTQYF. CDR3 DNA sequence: TGTGCCAGCTCACCACAGGGAGGGACAGATACGCAGTATTTT.

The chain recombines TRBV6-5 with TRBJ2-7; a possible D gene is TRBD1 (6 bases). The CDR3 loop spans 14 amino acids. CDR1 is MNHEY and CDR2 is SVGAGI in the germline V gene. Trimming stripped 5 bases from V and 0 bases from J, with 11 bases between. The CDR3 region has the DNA TGTGCCAGCAGTACGGTCAGGGGCTCCTACGAGCAGTACTTC. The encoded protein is CASSTVRGSYEQYF.

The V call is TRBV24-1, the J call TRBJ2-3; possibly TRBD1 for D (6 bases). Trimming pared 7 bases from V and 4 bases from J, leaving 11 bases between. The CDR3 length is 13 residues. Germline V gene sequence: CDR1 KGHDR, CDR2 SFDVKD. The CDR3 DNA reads TGTGCCACCAGGGGGGCCGGGGCAGATACGCAGTATTTT. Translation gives CATRGAGADTQYF.

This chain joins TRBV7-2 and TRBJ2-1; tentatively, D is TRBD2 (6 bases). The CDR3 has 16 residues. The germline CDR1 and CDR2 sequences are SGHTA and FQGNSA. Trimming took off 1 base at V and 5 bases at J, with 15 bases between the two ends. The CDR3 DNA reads TGTGCCAGCAGCTTAGTGTCCCAGGGCGGGAACAATGAGCAGTTCTTC. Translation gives CASSLVSQGGNNEQFF.

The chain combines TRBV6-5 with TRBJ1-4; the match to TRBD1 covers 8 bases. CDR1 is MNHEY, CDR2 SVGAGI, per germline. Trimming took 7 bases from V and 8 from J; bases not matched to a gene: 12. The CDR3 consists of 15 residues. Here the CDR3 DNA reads TGTGCCAGCACCTTGCTGGCAGGGGGCCGGGAAAAACTGTTTTTT. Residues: CASTLLAGGREKLFF.

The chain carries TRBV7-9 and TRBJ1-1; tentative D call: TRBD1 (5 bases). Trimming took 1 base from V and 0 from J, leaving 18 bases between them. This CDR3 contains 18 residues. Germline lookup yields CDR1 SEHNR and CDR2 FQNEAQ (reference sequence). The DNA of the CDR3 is TGTGCCAGCAGCTTAGGGGGTGGTAGGGGCTTGATGAACACTGAAGCTTTCTTT. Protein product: CASSLGGGRGLMNTEAFF.

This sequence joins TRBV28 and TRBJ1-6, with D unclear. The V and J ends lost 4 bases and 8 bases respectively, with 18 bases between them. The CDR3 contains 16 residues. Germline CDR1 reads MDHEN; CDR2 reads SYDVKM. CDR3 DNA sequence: TGTGCCAGCAGTTATAGCCCCTATCGCTCGGATTCACCCCTCCACTTT. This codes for CASSYSPYRSDSPLHF.

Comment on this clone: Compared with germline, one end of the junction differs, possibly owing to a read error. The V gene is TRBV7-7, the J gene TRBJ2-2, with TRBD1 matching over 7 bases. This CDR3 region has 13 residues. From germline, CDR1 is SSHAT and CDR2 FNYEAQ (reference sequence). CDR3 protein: CASSSTGSGELFF. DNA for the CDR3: TGTGCTAGCAGTTCGACAGGGTCCGGGGAGCTGTTTTTT.

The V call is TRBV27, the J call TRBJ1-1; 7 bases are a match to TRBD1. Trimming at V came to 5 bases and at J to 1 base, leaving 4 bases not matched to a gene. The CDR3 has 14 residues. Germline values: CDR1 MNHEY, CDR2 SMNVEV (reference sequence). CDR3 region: CASSGNRGNTEAFF. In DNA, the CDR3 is TGTGCCAGCAGTGGCAACAGGGGGAACACTGAAGCTTTCTTT.

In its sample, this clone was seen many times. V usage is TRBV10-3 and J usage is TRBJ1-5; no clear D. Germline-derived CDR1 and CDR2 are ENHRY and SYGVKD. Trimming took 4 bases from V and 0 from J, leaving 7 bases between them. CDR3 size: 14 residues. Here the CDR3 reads CAISGEYSNQPQHF. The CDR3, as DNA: TGTGCCATCAGTGGAGAGTATAGCAATCAGCCCCAGCATTTT.

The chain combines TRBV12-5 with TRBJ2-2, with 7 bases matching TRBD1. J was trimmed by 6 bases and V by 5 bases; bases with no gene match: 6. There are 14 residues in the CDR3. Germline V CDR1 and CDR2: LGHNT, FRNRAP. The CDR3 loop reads CASGLTGVPGELFF. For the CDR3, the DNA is TGTGCTAGTGGTCTAACAGGGGTCCCCGGGGAGCTGTTTTTT. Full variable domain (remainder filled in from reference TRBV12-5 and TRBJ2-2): DARVTQTPRHKVTEMGQEVTMRCQPILGHNTVFWYRQTMMQGLELLAYFRNRAPLDDSGMPKDRFSAEMPDATLATLKIQPSEPRDSAVYFCASGLTGVPGELFFGEGSRLTVL.

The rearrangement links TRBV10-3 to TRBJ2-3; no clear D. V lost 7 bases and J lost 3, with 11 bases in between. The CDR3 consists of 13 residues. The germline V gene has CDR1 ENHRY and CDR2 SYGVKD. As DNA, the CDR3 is TGTGCCATCACGGGTTATACTACAGATACGCAGTATTTT. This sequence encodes CAITGYTTDTQYF.

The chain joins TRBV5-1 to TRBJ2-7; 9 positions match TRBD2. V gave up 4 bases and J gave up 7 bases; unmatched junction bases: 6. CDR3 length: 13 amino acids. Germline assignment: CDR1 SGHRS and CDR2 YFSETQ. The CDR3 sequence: CASSPWTSDEQYF. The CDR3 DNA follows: TGCGCCAGCAGCCCTTGGACTAGCGATGAGCAGTACTTC. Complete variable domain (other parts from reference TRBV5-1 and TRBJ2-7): KAGVTQTPRYLIKTRGQQVTLSCSPISGHRSVSWYQQTPGQGLQFLFEYFSETQRNKGNFPGRFSGRQFSNSRSEMNVSTLELGDSALYLCASSPWTSDEQYFGPGTRLTVT.

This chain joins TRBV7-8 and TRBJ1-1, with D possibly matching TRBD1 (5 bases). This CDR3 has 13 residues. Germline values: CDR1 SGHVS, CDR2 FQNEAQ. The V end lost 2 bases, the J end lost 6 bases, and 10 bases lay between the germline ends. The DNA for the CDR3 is TGTGCCAGCAGCTTATTCAGGGAGGCTGAAGCTTTCTTT. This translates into CASSLFREAEAFF.

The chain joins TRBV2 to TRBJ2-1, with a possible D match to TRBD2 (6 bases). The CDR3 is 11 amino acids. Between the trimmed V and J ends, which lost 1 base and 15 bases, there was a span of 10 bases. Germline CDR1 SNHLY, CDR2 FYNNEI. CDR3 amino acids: CASSEEGGRFF. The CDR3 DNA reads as TGTGCCAGCAGTGAAGAGGGAGGTCGGTTCTTC. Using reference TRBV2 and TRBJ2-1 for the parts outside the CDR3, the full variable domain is EPEVTQTPSHQVTQMGQEVILRCVPISNHLYFYWYRQILGQKVEFLVSFYNNEISEKSEIFDDQFSVERPDGSNFTLKIRSTKLEDSAMYFCASSEEGGRFFGPGTRLTVL.

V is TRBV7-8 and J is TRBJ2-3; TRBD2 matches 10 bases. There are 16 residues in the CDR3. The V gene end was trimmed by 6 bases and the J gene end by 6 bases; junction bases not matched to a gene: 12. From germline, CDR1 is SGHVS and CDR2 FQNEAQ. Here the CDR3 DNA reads TGTGCCAGCAGGTATCTAGCGGGAGCCCACACGGATACGCAGTATTTT. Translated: CASRYLAGAHTDTQYF.

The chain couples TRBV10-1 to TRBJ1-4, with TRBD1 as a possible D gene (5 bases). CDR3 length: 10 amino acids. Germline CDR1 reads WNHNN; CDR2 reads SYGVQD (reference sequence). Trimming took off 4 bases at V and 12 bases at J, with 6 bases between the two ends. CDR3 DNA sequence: TGCGCCAGCAGTGCCAGGGAACTGTTTTTT. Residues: CASSARELFF.

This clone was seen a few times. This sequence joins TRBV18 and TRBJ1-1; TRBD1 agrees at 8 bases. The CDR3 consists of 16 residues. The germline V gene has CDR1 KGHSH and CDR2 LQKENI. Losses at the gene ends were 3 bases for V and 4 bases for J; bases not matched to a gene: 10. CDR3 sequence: CASSPKLQGGSTEAFF. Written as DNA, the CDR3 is TGTGCCAGCTCACCTAAACTACAGGGGGGGAGCACTGAAGCTTTCTTT.

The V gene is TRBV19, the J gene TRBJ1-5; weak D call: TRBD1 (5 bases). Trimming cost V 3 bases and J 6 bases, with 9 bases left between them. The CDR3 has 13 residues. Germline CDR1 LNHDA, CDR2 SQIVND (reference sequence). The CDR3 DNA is TGTGCCAGTAGTATGACAGTCTTTCAGCCCCAGCATTTT. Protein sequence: CASSMTVFQPQHF.